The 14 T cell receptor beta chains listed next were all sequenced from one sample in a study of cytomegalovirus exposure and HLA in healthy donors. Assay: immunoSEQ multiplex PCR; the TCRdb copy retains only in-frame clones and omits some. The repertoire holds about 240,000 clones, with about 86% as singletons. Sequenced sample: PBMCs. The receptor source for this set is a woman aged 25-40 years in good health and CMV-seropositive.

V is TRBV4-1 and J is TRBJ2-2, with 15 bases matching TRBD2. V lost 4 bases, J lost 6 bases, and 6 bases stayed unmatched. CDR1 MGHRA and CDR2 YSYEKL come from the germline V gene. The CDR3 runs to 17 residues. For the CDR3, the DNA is TGCGCCAGCAGCCTGAAGGGACTAGCGGGAGGTGCCGGGGAGCTGTTTTTT. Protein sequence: CASSLKGLAGGAGELFF.

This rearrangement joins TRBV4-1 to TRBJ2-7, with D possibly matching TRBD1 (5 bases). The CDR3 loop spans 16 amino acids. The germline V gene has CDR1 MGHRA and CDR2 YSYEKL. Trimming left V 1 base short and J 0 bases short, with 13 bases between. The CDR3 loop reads CASSQVTVRSSYEQYF. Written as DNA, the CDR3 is TGCGCCAGCAGCCAAGTGACAGTCAGAAGCTCCTACGAGCAGTACTTC.

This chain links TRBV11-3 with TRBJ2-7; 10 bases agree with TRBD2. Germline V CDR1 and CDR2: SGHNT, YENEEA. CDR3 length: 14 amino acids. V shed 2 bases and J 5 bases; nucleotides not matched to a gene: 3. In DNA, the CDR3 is TGTGCCAGCAGCTTACTAGCGGGAGACCACGAGCAGTACTTC. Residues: CASSLLAGDHEQYF. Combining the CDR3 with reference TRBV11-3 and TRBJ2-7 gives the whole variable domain EAGVVQSPRYKIIEKKQPVAFWCNPISGHNTLYWYLQNLGQGPELLIRYENEEAVDDSQLPKDRFSAERLKGVDSTLKIQPAELGDSAVYLCASSLLAGDHEQYFGPGTRLTVT.

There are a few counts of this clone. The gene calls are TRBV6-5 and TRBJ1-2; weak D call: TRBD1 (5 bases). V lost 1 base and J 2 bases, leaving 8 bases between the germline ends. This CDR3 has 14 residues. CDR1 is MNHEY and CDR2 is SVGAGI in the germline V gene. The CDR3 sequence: CASSYYRGNYGYTF. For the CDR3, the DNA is TGTGCCAGCAGTTACTATCGGGGGAACTATGGCTACACCTTC.

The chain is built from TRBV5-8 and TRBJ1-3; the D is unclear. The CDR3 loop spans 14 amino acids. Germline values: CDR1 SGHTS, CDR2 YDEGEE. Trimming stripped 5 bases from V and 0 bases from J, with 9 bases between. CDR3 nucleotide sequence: TGTGCCAGCAGGAGGGCAGGCTCTGGAAACACCATATATTTT. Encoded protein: CASRRAGSGNTIYF.

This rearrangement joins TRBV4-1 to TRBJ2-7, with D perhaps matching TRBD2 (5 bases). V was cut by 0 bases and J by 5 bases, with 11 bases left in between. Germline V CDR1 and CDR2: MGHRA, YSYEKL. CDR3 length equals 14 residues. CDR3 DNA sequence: TGCGCCAGCAGCCAAGAGATAGCGCGGGACGAGCAGTACTTC. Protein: CASSQEIARDEQYF.

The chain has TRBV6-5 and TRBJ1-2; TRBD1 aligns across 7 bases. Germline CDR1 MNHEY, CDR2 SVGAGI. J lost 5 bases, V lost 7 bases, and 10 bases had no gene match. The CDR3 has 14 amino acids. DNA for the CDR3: TGTGCCAGCACCAGTCCCGGGACAGCTTATGGCTACACCTTC. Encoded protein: CASTSPGTAYGYTF.

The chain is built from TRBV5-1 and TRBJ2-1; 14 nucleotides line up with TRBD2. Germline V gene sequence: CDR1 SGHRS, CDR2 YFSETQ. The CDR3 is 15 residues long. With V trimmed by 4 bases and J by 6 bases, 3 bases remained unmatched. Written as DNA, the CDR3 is TGCGCCAGCAGCAAGGGACTAGCGGGAGTCAATGAGCAGTTCTTC. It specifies CASSKGLAGVNEQFF.

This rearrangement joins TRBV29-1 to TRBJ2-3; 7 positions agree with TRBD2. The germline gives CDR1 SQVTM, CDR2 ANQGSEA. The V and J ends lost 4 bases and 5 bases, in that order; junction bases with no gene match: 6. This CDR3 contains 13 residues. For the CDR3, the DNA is TGCAGCGTTGCGCGGGAGTCTATAGATACGCAGTATTTT. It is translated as CSVARESIDTQYF.

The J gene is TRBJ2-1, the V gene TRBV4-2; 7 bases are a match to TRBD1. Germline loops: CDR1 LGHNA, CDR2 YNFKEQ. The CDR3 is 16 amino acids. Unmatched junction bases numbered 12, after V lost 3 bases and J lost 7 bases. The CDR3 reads CASSHTAQGDVNEQFF. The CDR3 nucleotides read TGTGCCAGCAGCCACACGGCTCAGGGGGACGTGAATGAGCAGTTCTTC.

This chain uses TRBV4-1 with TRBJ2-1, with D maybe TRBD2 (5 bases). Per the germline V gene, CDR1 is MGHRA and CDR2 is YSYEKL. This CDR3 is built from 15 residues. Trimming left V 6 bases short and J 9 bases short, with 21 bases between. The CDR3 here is CASRFTGSPLGEQFF. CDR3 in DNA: TGCGCCAGCAGATTTACGGGGTCTCCCTTGGGTGAGCAGTTCTTC.

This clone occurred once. The CDR3 protein is CASSPRLAVTGELFF. The CDR3, as DNA: TGTGCCAGCAGCCCCCGACTAGCGGTTACCGGGGAGCTGTTTTTT. The chain joins TRBV6-6 to TRBJ2-2; TRBD2 aligns across 9 bases. Germline V gene data show CDR1 as MNHNY and CDR2 as SVGAGI (reference sequence). The CDR3 has 15 residues. Trimming cost V 6 bases and J 5 bases; bases outside gene matches: 7.

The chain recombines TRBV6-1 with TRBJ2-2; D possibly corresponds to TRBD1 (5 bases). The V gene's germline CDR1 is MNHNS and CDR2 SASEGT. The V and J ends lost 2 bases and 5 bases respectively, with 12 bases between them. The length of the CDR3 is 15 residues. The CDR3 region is CASSERTGRTGELFF. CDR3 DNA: TGTGCCAGCAGTGAACGAACAGGAAGAACCGGGGAGCTGTTTTTT.

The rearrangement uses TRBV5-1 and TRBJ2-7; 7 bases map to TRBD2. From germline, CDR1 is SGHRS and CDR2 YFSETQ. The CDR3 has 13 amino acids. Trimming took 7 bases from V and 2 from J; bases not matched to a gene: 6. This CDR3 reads CASRLAAPYEQYF. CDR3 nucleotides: TGCGCCAGCCGCCTAGCGGCCCCCTACGAGCAGTACTTC. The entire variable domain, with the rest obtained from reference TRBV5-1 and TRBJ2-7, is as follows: KAGVTQTPRYLIKTRGQQVTLSCSPISGHRSVSWYQQTPGQGLQFLFEYFSETQRNKGNFPGRFSGRQFSNSRSEMNVSTLELGDSALYLCASRLAAPYEQYFGPGTRLTVT.